What follows describes a single T cell receptor (beta chain). Authors' data handling: Amplification with reference gene primers provided the estimates of nucleated cell counts. The protocol was immunoSEQ multiplex PCR, while the TCRdb copy is restricted to in-frame clones and leaves out a portion. V and J calls and clone size are as listed in that table; D and trimming were resolved from the DNA. The table shows 15,000 to 20,000 clones, with just over 85% occurring only once. This sample stems from a study of blood T cell repertoires in COVID-19. As for the study in general: Whether acute or convalescent, the COVID-19 samples came from the United States, Italy and Spain. The cDNA or gDNA used as material had been derived from T cells, B-cell-depleted T cells, or PBMCs.

The CDR3 extends over 14 amino acids. V shed 6 bases, J shed 5 bases, and the junction held 9 bases outside the gene matches. Germline V gene data show CDR1 as SGDLS and CDR2 as YYNGEE. The sequencing sample was made of peripheral blood. The TCR comes from a human donor in a cohort sampled during active COVID-19. The V and J genes are TRBV9 and TRBJ1-2, with 8 bases lining up with TRBD1. The CDR3 protein is CASNLGQGVYGYTF. The CDR3 nucleotides are TGTGCCAGCAACCTAGGACAGGGAGTTTATGGCTACACCTTC. Full variable domain (missing parts from reference TRBV9 and TRBJ1-2): DSGVTQTPKHLITATGQRVTLRCSPRSGDLSVYWYQQSLDQGLQFLIQYYNGEERAKGNILERFSAQQFPDLHSELNLSSLELGDSALYFCASNLGQGVYGYTFGSGTRLTVV.